One and the same sample provided the 11 T cell receptor beta chains below, sequenced in a study of blood T cell repertoires in COVID-19. Here immunoSEQ multiplex PCR was the method, and the copy in TCRdb shows in-frame clones only, minus some. The data show around 280,000 clones, roughly 90% seen once. The sample taken for sequencing was PBMCs or T cells enriched from blood (not recorded which). The receptor set was obtained from a young woman with acute COVID-19.

The V and J genes are TRBV18 and TRBJ2-5, with 11 bases identical to TRBD1. Germline values: CDR1 KGHSH, CDR2 LQKENI. The CDR3 covers 16 residues. The V segment lost 0 bases and the J segment 7 bases; nucleotides outside the gene matches: 7. CDR3 region: CASSPPGTGGSVTQYF. In DNA, the CDR3 is TGTGCCAGCTCACCACCCGGGACAGGGGGTAGCGTGACCCAGTACTTC.

The chain carries TRBV7-2 and TRBJ1-2; D not certain. CDR1 and CDR2 from the germline V gene are SGHTA and FQGNSA. Trimming removed 5 bases at V and 7 bases at J, with 23 bases between. This CDR3 is 16 amino acids long. The CDR3 region has the DNA TGTGCCAGCAGCCGTTCTGCCGGGAGCCGGGCGGCTGGCTACACCTTC. Translation: CASSRSAGSRAAGYTF.

V usage is TRBV7-2 and J usage is TRBJ2-2; TRBD1 matches at 7 bases. Germline loops: CDR1 SGHTA, CDR2 FQGNSA. Trimming cost V 3 bases and J 4 bases; bases outside gene matches: 14. This CDR3 comprises 18 residues. Here the CDR3 DNA reads TGTGCCAGCAGCTTTAAACGCTCGGGACAGAAAAGCACCGGGGAGCTGTTTTTT. Protein sequence: CASSFKRSGQKSTGELFF.

In regard to this clone: The same CDR3 arises from other DNA sequences in this sample as well. J is TRBJ2-7 and V is TRBV12-3 or TRBV12-4, with D tentatively TRBD2 (5 bases). The CDR3 length is 13 residues. V dropped 5 bases and J dropped 3 bases, with 11 bases sitting between them. The CDR3: CASSLVAGYEQYF. In DNA, the CDR3 is TGTGCCAGCAGTCTAGTCGCGGGCTACGAGCAGTACTTC.

CDR3 region: CASSLGTGNPNTGELFF. The CDR3 DNA reads as TGTGCCAGCAGCTTAGGGACAGGAAACCCGAACACCGGGGAGCTGTTTTTT. This chain links TRBV5-4 with TRBJ2-2, with 8 bases identical to TRBD1. Germline CDR1 and CDR2: SGHNT and YYREEE (reference sequence). The CDR3 extends over 17 amino acids. The V and J ends lost 2 bases and 0 bases, in that order; junction bases with no gene match: 6.

This rearrangement joins TRBV5-4 to TRBJ1-1, with 8 bases lining up with TRBD1. CDR1 is SGHNT and CDR2 is YYREEE in the germline V gene (reference sequence). The CDR3 spans 13 residues. The trim removed 4 bases at V and 5 bases at J, leaving 4 bases unmatched. The chain's CDR3 is CASSAQGVTEAFF. For the CDR3, the DNA is TGTGCCAGCAGCGCACAGGGGGTAACTGAAGCTTTCTTT.

The chain couples TRBV7-6 to TRBJ1-2; 8 bases match TRBD1. The CDR3 spans 16 residues. Germline V gene lookup returns CDR1 SGHVS and CDR2 FNYEAQ. V trimming: 5 bases; J trimming: 7 bases; junction bases outside the gene matches: 15. For the CDR3, the DNA is TGTGCCAGCAGCCGCGGGGCAGGGGGCAGCGTCGGTGGCTACACCTTC. Its translation is CASSRGAGGSVGGYTF.

This rearrangement joins TRBV6-5 to TRBJ1-5; TRBD1 agrees at 7 bases. Germline loops: CDR1 MNHEY, CDR2 SVGAGI. The junction had 5 bases not matched to a gene; V was cut back by 5 bases and J by 4 bases. This CDR3 spans 14 amino acids. Written as DNA, the CDR3 is TGTGCCAGCAGTCAGGGGGTGGGGAATCAGCCCCAGCATTTT. It translates to CASSQGVGNQPQHF.

The chain links TRBV12-3 or TRBV12-4 to TRBJ2-7; weak D call: TRBD2 (6 bases). The CDR3 sequence is 13 residues long. The germline V and J ends were trimmed by 6 bases and 4 bases, with 13 bases remaining between them. This chain's CDR3 is CASSPGEGYEQYF. CDR3 sequence (DNA): TGTGCCAGCAGCCCGGGAGAGGGTTACGAGCAGTACTTC.

The chain employs TRBV5-1 and TRBJ2-6; TRBD2 is a possible D gene (6 bases). V was clipped by 4 bases and J by 2 bases, with 13 bases between them. The germline CDR1 and CDR2 sequences are SGHRS and YFSETQ. The length of the CDR3 is 16 residues. DNA for the CDR3: TGCGCCAGCAGCCTGGGGACTCCCACTGGGGCCAACGTCCTGACTTTC. Translation: CASSLGTPTGANVLTF.

The genes are TRBV29-1 and TRBJ2-7; TRBD2 agrees at 7 bases. CDR1 and CDR2 (germline): SQVTM, ANQGSEA. V lost 1 base and J lost 7; bases outside the gene matches: 22. The CDR3 extends over 18 amino acids. The CDR3 DNA sequence: TGCAGCGTTGAAGGGGACTCGAGACCGGGACTACGATCGAGGGAGCAGTACTTC. Its translation: CSVEGDSRPGLRSREQYF.